Listed here are 8 T cell receptor beta chains from one sample, sequenced in a study of early T cells in non-severe SARS-CoV-2 infection listed by TCRdb under 2021. The library was generated by 5' RACE. The instrument was a NextSeq 500. TCRdb redid the processing of the public reads, applying fastp at Q25 and MiXCR, and retained in-frame beta chains. Each record represents a unique CDR3 protein, reported with the most common genes and DNA among its rows. A total of about 24,000 distinct CDR3 sequences appear in this sample, around 3.3% of them only once. Roughly 5.5% of the sample belongs to the ten largest clones. The source material was whole blood. The receptors were gathered from an adult who was a healthcare worker with PCR-confirmed SARS-CoV-2 infection or an uninfected control (not recorded which).

Many counts were recorded for this clonotype. V usage is TRBV13 and J usage is TRBJ2-7; D is unclear. The CDR3 sequence is 13 residues long. Germline V gene sequence: CDR1 PRHDT, CDR2 FYEKMQ (reference sequence). Trimming stripped 5 bases from V and 6 bases from J, with 14 bases between. For the CDR3, the DNA is TGTGCCAGCAGCCCTCAGTCTTCGTCCGAGCAGTACTTC. Translation gives CASSPQSSSEQYF.

V gene TRBV28 combines with J gene TRBJ2-5; D uncertain. The germline V gene encodes CDR1 MDHEN and CDR2 SYDVKM. Deletions cut 2 bases from V and 1 base from J, with 8 bases between. The CDR3 totals 14 residues. The CDR3 protein is CASSLSGVQETQYF. CDR3 in DNA: TGTGCCAGCAGTTTAAGTGGGGTCCAAGAGACCCAGTACTTC.

Many counts were recorded for this clonotype. The CDR3 is CASTLARDQPQHF. The CDR3 region has the DNA TGTGCCAGCACCCTCGCGAGAGATCAGCCCCAGCATTTT. V usage is TRBV6-5 and J usage is TRBJ1-5; no reliable D call. The CDR3 consists of 13 residues. V lost 7 bases, J lost 5 bases, and 12 bases lay in between. In germline, CDR1 is MNHEY, CDR2 SVGAGI.

The table lists this clonotype with many counts. The chain joins TRBV6-1 to TRBJ1-2; a possible D gene is TRBD1 (5 bases). CDR3 size: 14 residues. Trimming took off 3 bases at V and 5 bases at J, with 13 bases between the two ends. Germline CDR1 and CDR2: MNHNS and SASEGT. The CDR3 sequence: CASSEGQGSYGYTF. The CDR3 nucleotides read TGTGCCAGCAGTGAGGGGCAGGGATCATATGGCTACACCTTC.

This clonotype was recorded many times. This chain links TRBV29-1 with TRBJ2-1; D ambiguous. V shed 3 bases and J shed 6 bases, with 6 bases lying between them. CDR1 and CDR2 (germline): SQVTM, ANQGSEA. The CDR3 has 11 residues. In nucleotides, the CDR3 is TGCAGCGTTGACAGATCCAATGAGCAGTTCTTC. It yields the protein CSVDRSNEQFF.

This clonotype showed up many times. The chain recombines TRBV7-8 with TRBJ1-1; no clear D. The CDR3 runs to 13 residues. Per the germline V gene, CDR1 is SGHVS and CDR2 is FQNEAQ. V was shortened by 2 bases and J by 7 bases, with 11 bases between the two germline ends. CDR3 coding DNA: TGTGCCAGCAGCTTACGTACACGGGGTGAAGCTTTCTTT. Its protein is CASSLRTRGEAFF.

This clonotype occurred many times. V and J are TRBV20-1 and TRBJ1-5; tentatively, D is TRBD1 (5 bases). The ends were cut back, 3 bases at V and 3 bases at J, with 15 bases in the middle. Germline V CDR1 and CDR2: DFQATT, SNEGSKA (reference sequence). This CDR3 comprises 15 residues. The CDR3 protein is CSASRGPTSNQPQHF. DNA of the CDR3: TGCAGTGCTAGTAGGGGCCCTACATCCAATCAGCCCCAGCATTTT.

The chain combines TRBV6-6 with TRBJ2-1, with D perhaps being TRBD1 or TRBD2 (5 bases each). Trimming stripped 7 bases from V and 3 bases from J, with 13 bases between. This CDR3 spans 14 amino acids. Germline assignment: CDR1 MNHNY and CDR2 SVGAGI (reference sequence). This CDR3 reads CASTKGSYYNEQFF. In DNA, the CDR3 is TGTGCCAGCACGAAGGGGAGTTACTACAATGAGCAGTTCTTC.